This is a list of T cell receptor beta chains from one sample in a study of T-cell reconstitution after alpha-beta-depleted transplantation in children. TCRdb used MiXCR to reprocess the PCR reads, holding one entry per CDR3 protein. The top ten clones hold 5.5% to 8% of a sample with approximately 93,000 distinct CDR3 sequences, roughly 8.3% of them seen once. The source was PBMCs from the stem cell graft donor, collected from the stem cell graft. The receptors come from a human donor who donated a stem cell graft to a child with congenital amegakaryocytic thrombocytopenia. Both conserved end residues are part of each CDR3. Each record gives: D gene, V gene, J gene, clone size, CDR3 protein, CDR3 DNA. A D gene is named only where the DNA matches it firmly. Only some rows state a clone size, as once, few, many or a class for expanded clones.

>TRBD2|TRBV4-2|TRBJ2-1|many
CASSVLAGLRVNEQFF
TGTGCCAGCAGCGTGCTAGCGGGACTCCGGGTCAATGAGCAGTTCTTC
>TRBD1|TRBV12-3/TRBV12-4|TRBJ1-5|many
CASSPGQGGFYSNQPQHF
TGTGCCAGCAGCCCGGGACAGGGGGGATTTTATAGCAATCAGCCCCAGCATTTT
>.|TRBV12-3/TRBV12-4|TRBJ1-2|many
CASSPGGRTGYTF
TGTGCCAGCAGTCCGGGGGGTAGAACCGGCTACACCTTC
>.|TRBV11-2|TRBJ2-1|many
CASSPSSQVEQFF
TGTGCCAGCAGCCCCTCGTCACAGGTTGAGCAGTTCTTC
>.|TRBV5-1|TRBJ1-1|many
CASSSQGSATEAFF
TGCGCCAGCAGCTCACAGGGTTCCGCCACTGAAGCTTTCTTT
>.|TRBV20-1|TRBJ1-2|many
CSAPKLDYGYTF
TGCAGTGCTCCAAAGTTGGATTATGGCTACACCTTC
>.|TRBV6-2/TRBV6-3|TRBJ2-6|many
CASSYAGRGANVLTF
TGTGCCAGCAGTTACGCCGGGCGCGGGGCCAACGTCCTGACTTTC
>.|TRBV5-1|TRBJ2-7|many
CASSLVDNEQYF
TGCGCCAGCAGCTTGGTGGATAACGAGCAGTACTTC
>TRBD2|TRBV29-1|TRBJ2-3|many
CSVTTGGGADTQYF
TGCAGCGTAACAACGGGAGGCGGAGCAGATACGCAGTATTTT
>TRBD1|TRBV20-1|TRBJ2-5|many
CSALQGAETQYF
TGCAGTGCTCTCCAGGGGGCTGAGACCCAGTACTTC
>.|TRBV18|TRBJ1-1|many
CASSPPAPNTEAFF
TGTGCCAGCTCACCACCGGCCCCGAACACTGAAGCTTTCTTT
>.|TRBV5-1|TRBJ2-5|many
CASSLGAGPQETQYF
TGCGCCAGCAGCTTGGGGGCAGGACCCCAAGAGACCCAGTACTTC
>.|TRBV20-1|TRBJ1-6|many
CSARDLTGTNSPLHF
TGCAGTGCTAGAGATCTCACAGGGACCAATTCACCCCTCCACTTT
>.|TRBV7-6|TRBJ2-6|many
CASSAPPSGANVLTF
TGTGCCAGCAGCGCCCCCCCCTCTGGGGCCAACGTCCTGACTTTC
>TRBD1|TRBV6-5|TRBJ2-7|many
CASSSRRGYEQYF
TGTGCCAGCAGTTCCCGCAGGGGGTACGAGCAGTACTTC
>.|TRBV14|TRBJ1-1|many
CASSHPKGGGTEAFF
TGTGCCAGCAGCCACCCAAAGGGAGGGGGCACTGAAGCTTTCTTT
>.|TRBV9|TRBJ1-6|many
CASSVEEGWNSPLHF
TGTGCCAGCAGCGTAGAAGAGGGGTGGAATTCACCCCTCCACTTT
>.|TRBV3-1|TRBJ1-1|many
CASSQLVRNTEAFF
TGTGCCAGCAGCCAATTAGTCAGGAACACTGAAGCTTTCTTT
>.|TRBV5-1|TRBJ1-6|many
CASSLEVLGQPYNSPLHF
TGCGCCAGCAGCTTGGAGGTTCTTGGACAGCCGTATAATTCACCCCTCCACTTT
>.|TRBV20-1|TRBJ1-4|.
CSAENLVLGEKLFF
TGCAGTGCTGAAAACCTGGTTCTAGGAGAAAAACTGTTTTTT
>TRBD2|TRBV7-2|TRBJ2-2|many
CASSSASGSFTGELFF
TGTGCCAGCAGCTCGGCTAGCGGGAGTTTTACCGGGGAGCTGTTTTTT
>.|TRBV20-1|TRBJ1-5|many
CSTHLGGIGPQHF
TGCAGTACACACCTTGGGGGGATCGGCCCCCAGCATTTT
>.|TRBV28|TRBJ1-4|many
CASSSPATNEKLFF
TGTGCCAGCAGTTCTCCAGCAACTAATGAAAAACTGTTTTTT
>.|TRBV20-1|TRBJ1-2|many
CSASGTSYGYTF
TGCAGTGCTAGTGGGACTTCCTATGGCTACACCTTC
>TRBD2|TRBV7-2|TRBJ2-7|many
CASSLAPTSGSQEQYF
TGTGCCAGCAGCTTAGCCCCGACTAGCGGGAGTCAGGAGCAGTACTTC
>TRBD1|TRBV5-1|TRBJ1-4|many
CASEGQGADEKLFF
TGCGCCAGCGAAGGACAGGGGGCTGACGAAAAACTGTTTTTT
>.|TRBV12-3/TRBV12-4|TRBJ2-1|many
CASSQDSALNEQFF
TGTGCCAGCAGTCAGGACTCAGCCCTCAATGAGCAGTTCTTC
>TRBD1|TRBV18|TRBJ2-1|many
CASSLGQGEDEQFF
TGTGCCAGCTCGCTGGGACAGGGTGAGGATGAGCAGTTCTTC
>.|TRBV9|TRBJ1-2|many
CASSVVGLPYGYTF
TGTGCCAGCAGCGTGGTTGGACTCCCATACGGCTACACCTTC
>.|TRBV5-6|TRBJ2-4|many
CASSLPPNAGGAKNIQYF
TGTGCCAGCAGCTTGCCCCCCAATGCGGGCGGCGCCAAAAACATTCAGTACTTC
>.|TRBV11-2|TRBJ1-2|many
CASSLFLGSNYGYTF
TGTGCCAGCAGCTTATTTTTGGGTTCTAACTATGGCTACACCTTC
>.|TRBV10-3|TRBJ2-2|.
CAISERLGTLTGELFF
TGTGCCATCAGTGAAAGGTTGGGGACTCTCACCGGGGAGCTGTTTTTT
>TRBD2|TRBV5-6|TRBJ2-7|many
CASSLKWEGTYEQYF
TGTGCCAGCAGCTTGAAGTGGGAGGGGACCTACGAGCAGTACTTC
>TRBD2|TRBV7-2|TRBJ2-1|many
CASSLASGLAPYNEQFF
TGTGCCAGCAGCTTAGCCTCGGGACTAGCTCCATACAATGAGCAGTTCTTC
>.|TRBV7-6|TRBJ1-6|many
CASSLTQGGNSPLHF
TGTGCCAGCAGCTTAACGCAGGGTGGGAATTCACCCCTCCACTTT
>.|TRBV4-3|TRBJ1-2|many
CASSQAPGGNSYGYTF
TGCGCCAGCAGCCAAGCCCCTGGAGGGAACTCCTATGGCTACACCTTC
>.|TRBV4-3|TRBJ2-2|many
CASSQVGSNTGELFF
TGCGCCAGCAGCCAAGTGGGCTCGAACACCGGGGAGCTGTTTTTT
>.|TRBV12-3/TRBV12-4|TRBJ1-1|many
CASGKGRAFF
TGTGCCAGCGGTAAGGGGCGGGCTTTCTTT
>.|TRBV29-1|TRBJ2-1|many
CSVALWGAYNEQFF
TGCAGCGTTGCACTTTGGGGAGCCTACAATGAGCAGTTCTTC
>TRBD2|TRBV28|TRBJ2-4|.
CASSSPAAGENSQYF
TGTGCCAGCAGTTCCCCGGCGGCGGGAGAGAACAGTCAGTACTTC
>TRBD1|TRBV6-5|TRBJ2-1|few
CASSYSNPGQGADEQFF
TGTGCCAGCAGTTACTCGAACCCGGGACAGGGGGCCGATGAGCAGTTCTTC
>.|TRBV14|TRBJ1-1|many
CASSQEGAMNTEAFF
TGTGCCAGCAGCCAAGAAGGGGCGATGAACACTGAAGCTTTCTTT